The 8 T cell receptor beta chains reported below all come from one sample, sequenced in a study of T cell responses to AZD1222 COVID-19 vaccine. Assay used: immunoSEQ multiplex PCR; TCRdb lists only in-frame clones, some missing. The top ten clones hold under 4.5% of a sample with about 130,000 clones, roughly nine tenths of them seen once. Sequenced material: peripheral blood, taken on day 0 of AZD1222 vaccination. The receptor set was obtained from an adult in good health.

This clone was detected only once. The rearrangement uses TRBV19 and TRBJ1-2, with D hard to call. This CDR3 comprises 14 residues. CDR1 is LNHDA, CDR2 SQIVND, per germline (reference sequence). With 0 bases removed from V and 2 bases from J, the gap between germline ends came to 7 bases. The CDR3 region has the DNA TGTGCCAGTAGTATAGAGGCGCAGAACTATGGCTACACCTTC. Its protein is CASSIEAQNYGYTF. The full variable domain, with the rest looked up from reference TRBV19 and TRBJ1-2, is DGGITQSPKYLFRKEGQNVTLSCEQNLNHDAMYWYRQDPGQGLRLIYYSQIVNDFQKGDIAEGYSVSREKKESFPLTVTSAQKNPTAFYLCASSIEAQNYGYTFGSGTRLTVV.

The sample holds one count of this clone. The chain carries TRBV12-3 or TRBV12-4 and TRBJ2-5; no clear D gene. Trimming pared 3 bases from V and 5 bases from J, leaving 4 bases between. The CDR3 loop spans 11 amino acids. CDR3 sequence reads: CASSFKETQYF. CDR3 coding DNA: TGTGCCAGCAGTTTCAAGGAGACCCAGTACTTC.

CDR3 sequence reads: CASRAAGLPWGYTF. DNA for the CDR3: TGTGCCAGCAGGGCGGCGGGTCTACCCTGGGGCTACACCTTC. The rearrangement links TRBV6-5 to TRBJ1-2; the D is unclear. V was trimmed by 6 bases and J by 8 bases, leaving 19 bases between them. There are 14 residues in the CDR3. Germline V lookup: CDR1 MNHEY, CDR2 SVGAGI.

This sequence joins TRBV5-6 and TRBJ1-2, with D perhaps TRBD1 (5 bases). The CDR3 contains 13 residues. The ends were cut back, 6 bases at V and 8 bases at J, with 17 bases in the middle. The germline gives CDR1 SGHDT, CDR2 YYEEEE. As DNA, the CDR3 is TGTGCCAGCACCGTACCGGGACTTCAGGGCTACACCTTC. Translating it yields CASTVPGLQGYTF. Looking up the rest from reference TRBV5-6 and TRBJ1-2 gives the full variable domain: DAGVTQSPTHLIKTRGQQVTLRCSPKSGHDTVSWYQQALGQGPQFIFQYYEEEERQRGNFPDRFSGHQFPNYSSELNVNALLLGDSALYLCASTVPGLQGYTFGSGTRLTVV.

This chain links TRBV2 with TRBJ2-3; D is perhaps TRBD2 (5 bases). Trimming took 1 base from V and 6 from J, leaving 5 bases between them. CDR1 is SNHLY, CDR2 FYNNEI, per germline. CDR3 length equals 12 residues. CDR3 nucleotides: TGTGCCAGCAGTGAAGGGAGGGATACGCAGTATTTT. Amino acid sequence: CASSEGRDTQYF.

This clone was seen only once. The CDR3 coding sequence is TGTGCCAGTAGTGCTCGCACAGATACGCAGTATTTT. It is translated as CASSARTDTQYF. The chain is built from TRBV19 and TRBJ2-3; D is undetermined. Trimming removed 5 bases from V and 1 base from J, with 4 bases in between. CDR1 and CDR2 from the germline V gene are LNHDA and SQIVND (reference sequence). The CDR3 is made up of 12 amino acids.

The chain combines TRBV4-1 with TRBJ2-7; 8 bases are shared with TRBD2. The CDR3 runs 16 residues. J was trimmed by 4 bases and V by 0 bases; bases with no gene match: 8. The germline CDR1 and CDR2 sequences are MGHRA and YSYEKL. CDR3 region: CASSQDRDSGAYEQYF. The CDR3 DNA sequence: TGCGCCAGCAGCCAAGATCGGGATAGCGGGGCATACGAGCAGTACTTC.

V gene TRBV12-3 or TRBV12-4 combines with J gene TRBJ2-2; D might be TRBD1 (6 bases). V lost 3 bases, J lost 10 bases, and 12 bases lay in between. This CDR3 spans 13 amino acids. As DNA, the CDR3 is TGTGCCAGCAGTTTGGGGGCCTCCTTGGAGCTGTTTTTT. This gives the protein CASSLGASLELFF.